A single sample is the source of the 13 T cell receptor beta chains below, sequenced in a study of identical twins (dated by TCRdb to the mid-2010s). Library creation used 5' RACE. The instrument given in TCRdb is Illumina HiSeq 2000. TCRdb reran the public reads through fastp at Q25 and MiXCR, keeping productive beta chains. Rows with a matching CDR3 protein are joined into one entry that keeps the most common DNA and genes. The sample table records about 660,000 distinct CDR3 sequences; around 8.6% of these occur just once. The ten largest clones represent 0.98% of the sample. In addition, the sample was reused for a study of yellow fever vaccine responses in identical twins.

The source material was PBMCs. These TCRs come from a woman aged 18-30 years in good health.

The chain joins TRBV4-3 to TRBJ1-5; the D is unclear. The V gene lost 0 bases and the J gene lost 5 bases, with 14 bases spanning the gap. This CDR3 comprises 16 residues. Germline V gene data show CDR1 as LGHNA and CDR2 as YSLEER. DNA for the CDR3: TGCGCCAGCAGCCAAGACGGAGGCAAGAGGGATCAGCCCCAGCATTTT. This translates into CASSQDGGKRDQPQHF.

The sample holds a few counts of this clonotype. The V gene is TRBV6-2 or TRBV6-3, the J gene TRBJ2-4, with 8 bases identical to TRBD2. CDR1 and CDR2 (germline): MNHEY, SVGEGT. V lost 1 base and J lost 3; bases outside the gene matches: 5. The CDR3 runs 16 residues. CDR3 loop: CASSYYSGADKNIQYF. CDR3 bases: TGTGCCAGCAGTTACTATAGCGGGGCCGACAAAAACATTCAGTACTTC.

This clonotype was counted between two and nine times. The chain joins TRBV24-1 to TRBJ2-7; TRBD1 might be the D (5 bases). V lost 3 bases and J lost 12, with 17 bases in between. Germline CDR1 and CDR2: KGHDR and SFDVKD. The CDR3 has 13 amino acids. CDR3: CATSDLDSWVWYF. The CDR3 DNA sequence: TGTGCCACCAGTGATCTCGACAGTTGGGTGTGGTACTTC.

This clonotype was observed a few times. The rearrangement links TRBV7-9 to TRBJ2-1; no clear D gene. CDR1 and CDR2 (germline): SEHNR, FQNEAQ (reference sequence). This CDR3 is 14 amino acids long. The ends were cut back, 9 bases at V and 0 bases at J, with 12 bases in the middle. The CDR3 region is CASADTSSYNEQFF. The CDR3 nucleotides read TGTGCCAGTGCGGATACCAGCTCCTACAATGAGCAGTTCTTC.

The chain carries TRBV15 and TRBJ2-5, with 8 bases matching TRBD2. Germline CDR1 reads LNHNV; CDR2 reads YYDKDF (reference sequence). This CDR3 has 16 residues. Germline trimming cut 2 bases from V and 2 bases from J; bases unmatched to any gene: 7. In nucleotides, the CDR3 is TGTGCCACCAGCAGAAGTAGCGGGAACCTACAAGAGACCCAGTACTTC. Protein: CATSRSSGNLQETQYF.

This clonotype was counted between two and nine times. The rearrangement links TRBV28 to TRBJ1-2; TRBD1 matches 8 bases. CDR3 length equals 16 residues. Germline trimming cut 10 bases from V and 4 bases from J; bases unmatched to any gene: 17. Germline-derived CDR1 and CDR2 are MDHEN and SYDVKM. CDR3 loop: CAIRGTGEDGFYGYTF. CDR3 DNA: TGTGCCATCCGGGGGACAGGAGAGGATGGTTTCTATGGCTACACCTTC.

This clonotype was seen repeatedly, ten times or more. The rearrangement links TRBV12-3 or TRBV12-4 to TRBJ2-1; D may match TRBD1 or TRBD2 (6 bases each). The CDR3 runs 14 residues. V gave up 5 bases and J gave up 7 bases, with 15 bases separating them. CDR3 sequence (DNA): TGTGCCAGCAGTCTTGGGGGGCAAAGTAATGAGCAGTTCTTC. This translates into CASSLGGQSNEQFF.

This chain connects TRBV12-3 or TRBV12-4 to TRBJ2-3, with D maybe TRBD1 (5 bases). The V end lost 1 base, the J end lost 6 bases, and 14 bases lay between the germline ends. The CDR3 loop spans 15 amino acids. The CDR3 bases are TGTGCCAGCAGTTTAGAAGTACAGGCTCAGGATACGCAGTATTTT. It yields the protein CASSLEVQAQDTQYF.

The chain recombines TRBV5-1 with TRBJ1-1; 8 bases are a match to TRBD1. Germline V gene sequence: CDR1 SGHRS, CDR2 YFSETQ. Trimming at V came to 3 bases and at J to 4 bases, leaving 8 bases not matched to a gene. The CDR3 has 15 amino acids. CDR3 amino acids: CASSSTQGAVTEAFF. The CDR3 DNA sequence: TGCGCCAGCAGCTCAACTCAGGGGGCGGTCACTGAAGCTTTCTTT.

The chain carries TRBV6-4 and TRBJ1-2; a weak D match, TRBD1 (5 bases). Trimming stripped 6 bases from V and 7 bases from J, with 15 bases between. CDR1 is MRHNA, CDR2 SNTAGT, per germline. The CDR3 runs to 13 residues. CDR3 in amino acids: CASSSGTTLGYTF. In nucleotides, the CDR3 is TGTGCCAGCAGCTCCGGGACTACACTTGGCTACACCTTC.

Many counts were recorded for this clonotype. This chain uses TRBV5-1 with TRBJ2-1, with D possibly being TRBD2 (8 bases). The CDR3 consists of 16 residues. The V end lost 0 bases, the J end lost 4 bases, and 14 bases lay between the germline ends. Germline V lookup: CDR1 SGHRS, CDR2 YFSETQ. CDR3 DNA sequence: TGCGCCAGCAGCTTGGAACAGGGGACTAGGTACAATGAGCAGTTCTTC. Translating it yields CASSLEQGTRYNEQFF. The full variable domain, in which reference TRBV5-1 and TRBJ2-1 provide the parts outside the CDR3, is KAGVTQTPRYLIKTRGQQVTLSCSPISGHRSVSWYQQTPGQGLQFLFEYFSETQRNKGNFPGRFSGRQFSNSRSEMNVSTLELGDSALYLCASSLEQGTRYNEQFFGPGTRLTVL.

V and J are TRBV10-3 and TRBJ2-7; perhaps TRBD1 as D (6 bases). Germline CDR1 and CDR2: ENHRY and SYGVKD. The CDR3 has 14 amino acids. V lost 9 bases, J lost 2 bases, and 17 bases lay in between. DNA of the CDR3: TGTGCCATAAGCCGGACAGAAGACACCTACGAGCAGTACTTC. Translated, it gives CAISRTEDTYEQYF.

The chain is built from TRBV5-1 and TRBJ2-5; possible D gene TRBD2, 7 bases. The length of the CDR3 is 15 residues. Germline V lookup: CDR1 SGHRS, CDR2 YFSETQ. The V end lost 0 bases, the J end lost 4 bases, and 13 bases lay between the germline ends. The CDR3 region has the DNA TGCGCCAGCAGCTTGGCCGGGGGGCGGGGAGAGACCCAGTACTTC. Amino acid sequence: CASSLAGGRGETQYF.